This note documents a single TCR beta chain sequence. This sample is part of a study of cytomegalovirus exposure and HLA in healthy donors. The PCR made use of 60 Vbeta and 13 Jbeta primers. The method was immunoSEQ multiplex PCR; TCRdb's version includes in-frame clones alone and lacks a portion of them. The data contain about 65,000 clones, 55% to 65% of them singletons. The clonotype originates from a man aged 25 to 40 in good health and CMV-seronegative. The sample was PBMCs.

CDR3 nucleotide sequence: TGCAGCGTTCGGAGGGGGCCGAACGAGCAGTACTTC. Translation gives CSVRRGPNEQYF. J is TRBJ2-5 and V is TRBV29-1; perhaps TRBD1 as D (7 bases). The J call is doubtful: the DNA matches TRBJ2-7 better. Germline V lookup: CDR1 SQVTM, CDR2 ANQGSEA. The CDR3 is 12 amino acids.